This T cell receptor beta chain came from a study of cytotoxic CD8 clonotypes in ibrutinib-treated CLL. Study-wide findings and caveats: Upon ibrutinib response clonality rose, and upon progression it fell back toward baseline.

About this clone itself: What it binds is unknown.

The CDR3 has 15 residues. V was shortened by 4 bases and J by 4 bases, with 16 bases between the two germline ends. Germline CDR1 reads MNHNS; CDR2 reads SASEGT. Clones were read by immunoSEQ multiplex PCR, and TCRdb kept only the in-frame ones, dropping some. Of about 120,000 clones listed, 50% to 65% are singletons. The sequences come from PBMCs, collected after 24 months of ibrutinib treatment. The genes are TRBV6-1 and TRBJ1-1; D not certain. This receptor was identified in a human donor with chronic lymphocytic leukemia. The CDR3 DNA reads TGTGCCAGCAGTGCCTACAGCGTCCACGGCACTGAAGCTTTCTTT. Protein sequence: CASSAYSVHGTEAFF.